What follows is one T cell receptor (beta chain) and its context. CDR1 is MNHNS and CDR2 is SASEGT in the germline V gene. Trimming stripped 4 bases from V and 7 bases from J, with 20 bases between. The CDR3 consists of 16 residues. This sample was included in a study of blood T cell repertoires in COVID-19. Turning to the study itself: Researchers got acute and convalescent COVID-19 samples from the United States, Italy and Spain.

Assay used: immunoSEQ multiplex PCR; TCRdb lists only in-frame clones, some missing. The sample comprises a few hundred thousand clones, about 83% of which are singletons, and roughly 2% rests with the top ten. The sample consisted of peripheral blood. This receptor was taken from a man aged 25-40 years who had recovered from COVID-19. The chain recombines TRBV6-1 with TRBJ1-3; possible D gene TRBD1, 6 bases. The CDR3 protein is CASSVGSGGQPNTIYF. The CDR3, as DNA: TGTGCCAGCAGTGTAGGATCGGGGGGCCAGCCGAACACCATATATTTT.